A single sample gave rise to the 17 T cell receptor beta chains below, sequenced in a study of B cell selection in AIRE deficiency. Libraries were prepared by immunoSEQ multiplex PCR; TCRdb keeps only in-frame clonotypes and omits some of them. The table lists 20,000 to 25,000 clones, approximately 97% of them singletons. Conventional CD4 T cells were sorted as CD4+CD127+ cells. The sequenced material came from conventional CD4+ T cells sorted from PBMCs. All receptors derive from a human donor with AIRE deficiency.

This clone was detected once. The rearrangement links TRBV9 to TRBJ2-2; the match to TRBD1 covers 11 bases. Germline loops: CDR1 SGDLS, CDR2 YYNGEE. The V and J ends lost 3 bases and 7 bases, in that order; junction bases with no gene match: 5. This CDR3 is built from 15 residues. The CDR3 loop is CASSGRDRGNGELFF. The CDR3 DNA reads as TGTGCCAGCAGCGGACGGGACAGGGGGAACGGGGAGCTGTTTTTT.

This chain connects TRBV7-6 to TRBJ1-1, with D perhaps TRBD1 (5 bases). V gave up 1 base and J gave up 4 bases, with 7 bases separating them. The CDR3 contains 13 residues. Germline values: CDR1 SGHVS, CDR2 FNYEAQ. DNA of the CDR3: TGTGCCAGCAGCTTAGGGGGGAGCACTGAAGCTTTCTTT. Protein: CASSLGGSTEAFF.

The chain couples TRBV7-8 to TRBJ2-2, with TRBD1 matching 8 bases. Looked up from germline, CDR1 is SGHVS and CDR2 is FQNEAQ. V lost 6 bases to trimming and J lost 5 bases; unmatched junction nucleotides: 8. This CDR3 region has 15 residues. The CDR3 DNA is TGTGCCAGCAGTCAATCAGGGGGCGCGACCGGGGAGCTGTTTTTT. It encodes CASSQSGGATGELFF.

This rearrangement joins TRBV5-4 to TRBJ2-6, with D tentatively TRBD1 (6 bases). CDR1 is SGHNT, CDR2 YYREEE, per germline (reference sequence). The CDR3 covers 18 residues. The germline V and J ends were trimmed by 1 base and 1 base, with 15 bases remaining between them. The CDR3 reads CASSLPGHALSGANVLTF. The CDR3, as DNA: TGTGCCAGCAGCTTGCCGGGACACGCACTTTCTGGGGCCAACGTCCTGACTTTC.

CDR3 nucleotides: TGTGCCAGCAGTAAAATAGGACAGGGAGGCAATCAGCCCCAGCATTTT. Translation: CASSKIGQGGNQPQHF. J is TRBJ1-5 and V is TRBV5-6; 8 bases are shared with TRBD1. Trimming removed 5 bases from V and 2 bases from J; junction bases left unmatched: 9. The CDR3 has 16 amino acids. From germline, CDR1 is SGHDT and CDR2 YYEEEE.

The CDR3 region is CASSLDLSSYEQYF. In DNA, the CDR3 is TGTGCCAGCTCTCTAGATCTGAGCTCCTACGAGCAGTACTTC. V is TRBV18 and J is TRBJ2-7; unclear D gene. V was cut by 6 bases and J by 0 bases, with 12 bases left in between. This CDR3 has 14 amino acids. CDR1 and CDR2 (germline): KGHSH, LQKENI.

The chain couples TRBV6-5 to TRBJ2-7; no clear D. The CDR3 totals 14 residues. Deletions cut 5 bases from V and 0 bases from J, with 11 bases between. CDR1 MNHEY and CDR2 SVGAGI come from the germline V gene. CDR3 sequence reads: CASSTRARSYEQYF. The CDR3 DNA reads as TGTGCCAGCAGTACCCGGGCCCGCTCCTACGAGCAGTACTTC.

The chain is built from TRBV28 and TRBJ2-3; D is unresolved. V lost 6 bases, J lost 7 bases, and 20 bases lay in between. This CDR3 has 15 amino acids. Germline values: CDR1 MDHEN, CDR2 SYDVKM. The CDR3 DNA is TGTGCCAGCAGAGATCTCGGACGCGCTACTTATACGCAGTATTTT. Amino acids: CASRDLGRATYTQYF.

CDR3 nucleotides: TGTGCCAGTTACCGGGGATTCACTGAAGCTTTCTTT. Amino acid sequence: CASYRGFTEAFF. The chain links TRBV6-5 to TRBJ1-1; unclear D gene. V shed 9 bases and J shed 4 bases, with 12 bases lying between them. The V gene's germline CDR1 is MNHEY and CDR2 SVGAGI. The length of the CDR3 is 12 residues.

The chain combines TRBV4-3 with TRBJ1-2; no clear D. Trimming took 1 base from V and 2 from J, leaving 5 bases between them. Germline V lookup: CDR1 LGHNA, CDR2 YSLEER. The CDR3 covers 13 residues. CDR3 amino acids: CASSQGLNYGYTF. In DNA, the CDR3 is TGCGCCAGCAGCCAAGGGTTGAACTATGGCTACACCTTC.

This rearrangement joins TRBV6-5 to TRBJ2-6; a possible D gene is TRBD2 (5 bases). V lost 2 bases and J lost 0, with 8 bases in between. Looked up from germline, CDR1 is MNHEY and CDR2 is SVGAGI. The CDR3 extends over 16 amino acids. CDR3 nucleotide sequence: TGTGCCAGCAGTTACGAGGGTAACTCTGGGGCCAACGTCCTGACTTTC. Translating gives CASSYEGNSGANVLTF.

The rearrangement joins TRBV4-3 to TRBJ2-7; 11 nucleotides match TRBD2. The germline V gene encodes CDR1 LGHNA and CDR2 YSLEER. The CDR3 is 16 amino acids. V shed 3 bases, J shed 6 bases, and the junction held 10 bases outside the gene matches. The CDR3 DNA reads as TGCGCCAGCAGCCAGCATACTAGCGGGAGAGCCGCCGAGCAGTACTTC. Protein sequence: CASSQHTSGRAAEQYF.

The chain links TRBV4-2 to TRBJ1-2; no firm D call. V was shortened by 5 bases and J by 5 bases, with 9 bases between the two germline ends. The germline gives CDR1 LGHNA, CDR2 YNFKEQ. The CDR3 length is 12 residues. CDR3 nucleotides: TGTGCCAGCAGCTTGGCCCAGTATGGCTACACCTTC. Protein: CASSLAQYGYTF.

The chain carries TRBV11-3 and TRBJ2-1; the D call may be TRBD1 or TRBD2 (5 bases each). The ends were cut back, 5 bases at V and 7 bases at J, with 21 bases in the middle. Germline V CDR1 and CDR2: SGHNT, YENEEA. The CDR3 covers 16 residues. CDR3 sequence reads: CASSPRLSGGRNEQFF. The CDR3 DNA is TGTGCCAGCAGCCCCCGCCTATCTGGGGGAAGGAATGAGCAGTTCTTC.

The chain is built from TRBV7-2 and TRBJ1-2, with D unclear. V gave up 2 bases and J gave up 3 bases, with 10 bases separating them. The germline V gene has CDR1 SGHTA and CDR2 FQGNSA. The length of the CDR3 is 14 residues. The CDR3 sequence: CASSLTGADYGYTF. The CDR3 DNA follows: TGTGCCAGCAGCTTAACTGGTGCCGACTATGGCTACACCTTC.

The J gene is TRBJ2-3, the V gene TRBV6-6; D gene uncertain. The CDR3 runs to 15 residues. Looked up from germline, CDR1 is MNHNY and CDR2 is SVGAGI (reference sequence). Trimming took off 7 bases at V and 1 base at J, with 15 bases between the two ends. CDR3 protein: CASTPGYTGTDTQYF. The CDR3 DNA follows: TGTGCCAGCACTCCAGGATACACTGGCACAGATACGCAGTATTTT.

The rearrangement joins TRBV5-8 to TRBJ2-5; D call uncertain. This CDR3 is 16 amino acids long. Germline V lookup: CDR1 SGHTS, CDR2 YDEGEE. The V end lost 0 bases, the J end lost 1 base, and 13 bases lay between the germline ends. The CDR3, as DNA: TGTGCCAGCAGCTTGGTCTCAGGCCTAACCCAAGAGACCCAGTACTTC. The encoded protein is CASSLVSGLTQETQYF.